A selection of T cell receptor beta chains follows, all from one sample in a study of early T cells in non-severe SARS-CoV-2 infection. One entry per CDR3 protein, called by TCRdb with MiXCR from the 5' RACE reads. Here the sample spans more than 75,000 distinct CDR3 sequences, about 13% being singletons. The sample was whole blood. These receptors all come from an adult who was a healthcare worker with PCR-confirmed SARS-CoV-2 infection or an uninfected control (not recorded which). CDR3s include the opening cysteine and the closing phenylalanine or tryptophan. Each record gives: V gene, D gene, J gene, clone size, CDR3 protein, CDR3 DNA. D genes are given only for firm matches. Some rows mark clone size as missing; the rest say once, few, many or name a class of expanded clone.

v_gene: TRBV27
d_gene: TRBD1
j_gene: TRBJ1-1
abundance: many
CDR3aa: CASSRGLGTGGTEAFF
CDR3nt: TGTGCCAGCAGTCGAGGACTCGGGACAGGGGGAACTGAAGCTTTCTTT

v_gene: TRBV20-1
d_gene: TRBD2
j_gene: TRBJ2-1
abundance: many
CDR3aa: CSARDLASGRIPSNEQFF
CDR3nt: TGCAGTGCTAGAGATCTGGCTAGCGGGAGGATACCGAGCAATGAGCAGTTCTTC

v_gene: TRBV12-3/TRBV12-4
d_gene: .
j_gene: TRBJ1-5
abundance: few
CDR3aa: CASSLYGRGKGDQPQHF
CDR3nt: TGTGCCAGCAGTTTATACGGCCGGGGGAAAGGGGATCAGCCCCAGCATTTT

v_gene: TRBV6-6
d_gene: .
j_gene: TRBJ2-3
abundance: .
CDR3aa: CASSYLGPSSTDTQYF
CDR3nt: TGTGCCAGCAGTTACCTGGGACCAAGCAGCACAGATACGCAGTATTTT

v_gene: TRBV9
d_gene: .
j_gene: TRBJ2-2
abundance: few
CDR3aa: CASSVGGLPNTGELFF
CDR3nt: TGTGCCAGCAGCGTAGGGGGACTCCCGAACACCGGGGAGCTGTTTTTT

v_gene: TRBV20-1
d_gene: .
j_gene: TRBJ1-2
abundance: many
CDR3aa: CSARTIDRRYGYTF
CDR3nt: TGCAGTGCTAGAACGATCGACAGGCGCTATGGCTACACCTTC

v_gene: TRBV20-1
d_gene: .
j_gene: TRBJ2-7
abundance: .
CDR3aa: CSASRAASSYEQYF
CDR3nt: TGCAGTGCTAGTCGGGCAGCGAGCTCCTACGAGCAGTACTTC

v_gene: TRBV7-8
d_gene: .
j_gene: TRBJ2-7
abundance: few
CDR3aa: CASGGDSHNYEQYF
CDR3nt: TGTGCCAGCGGGGGGGACAGCCATAACTACGAGCAGTACTTC

v_gene: TRBV5-1
d_gene: TRBD1
j_gene: TRBJ1-2
abundance: .
CDR3aa: CASSRGTGGSYGYTF
CDR3nt: TGCGCCAGCAGCCGCGGGACAGGGGGCAGCTATGGCTACACCTTC

v_gene: TRBV4-1
d_gene: .
j_gene: TRBJ2-3
abundance: many
CDR3aa: CASSQDWLAADTQYF
CDR3nt: TGCGCCAGCAGCCAAGATTGGCTAGCCGCAGATACGCAGTATTTT

v_gene: TRBV12-3/TRBV12-4
d_gene: .
j_gene: TRBJ1-1
abundance: few
CDR3aa: CASSFSTEAFF
CDR3nt: TGTGCCAGCAGTTTCTCCACTGAAGCTTTCTTT

v_gene: TRBV27
d_gene: TRBD1
j_gene: TRBJ2-7
abundance: few
CDR3aa: CASRAGQGTSSYEQYF
CDR3nt: TGTGCCAGCAGAGCCGGACAGGGAACAAGCTCCTACGAGCAGTACTTC

v_gene: TRBV9
d_gene: TRBD1
j_gene: TRBJ2-7
abundance: few
CDR3aa: CASSVDAGTGDFYEQYF
CDR3nt: TGTGCCAGCAGCGTAGATGCGGGGACAGGGGATTTCTACGAGCAGTACTTC

v_gene: TRBV4-1
d_gene: .
j_gene: TRBJ1-1
abundance: many
CDR3aa: CASSQIYRVETEAFF
CDR3nt: TGCGCCAGCAGCCAAATATACAGGGTTGAAACTGAAGCTTTCTTT

v_gene: TRBV7-2
d_gene: TRBD2
j_gene: TRBJ2-2
abundance: few
CDR3aa: CASSGAGGLNTGELFF
CDR3nt: TGTGCCAGCAGCGGCGCGGGGGGGCTTAACACCGGGGAGCTGTTTTTT

v_gene: TRBV10-3
d_gene: TRBD2
j_gene: TRBJ2-1
abundance: once
CDR3aa: CAISGLAGVNEQFF
CDR3nt: TGTGCCATCTCCGGACTAGCGGGGGTCAATGAGCAGTTCTTC

v_gene: TRBV15
d_gene: TRBD1
j_gene: TRBJ1-1
abundance: few
CDR3aa: CATSTRDRGFEAFF
CDR3nt: TGTGCCACCAGCACCCGGGACAGGGGCTTTGAAGCTTTCTTT

v_gene: TRBV2
d_gene: .
j_gene: TRBJ2-1
abundance: few
CDR3aa: CASSEVLKRNEQFF
CDR3nt: TGTGCCAGCAGTGAAGTCCTCAAGCGGAATGAGCAGTTCTTC

v_gene: TRBV7-3
d_gene: .
j_gene: TRBJ1-1
abundance: many
CDR3aa: CASSLTADTEAFF
CDR3nt: TGTGCCAGCAGCTTAACGGCAGACACTGAAGCTTTCTTT

v_gene: TRBV20-1
d_gene: TRBD1
j_gene: TRBJ1-5
abundance: many
CDR3aa: CSALDRVYQPQHF
CDR3nt: TGCAGTGCCTTGGACAGGGTTTATCAGCCCCAGCATTTT

v_gene: TRBV3-1
d_gene: .
j_gene: TRBJ1-6
abundance: many
CDR3aa: CASSQHRDNSPLHF
CDR3nt: TGTGCCAGCAGCCAACATCGAGATAATTCACCCCTCCACTTT

v_gene: TRBV7-2
d_gene: TRBD2
j_gene: TRBJ2-7
abundance: few
CDR3aa: CASSSGLAAFYEQYF
CDR3nt: TGTGCCAGCAGCTCGGGACTAGCGGCCTTTTACGAGCAGTACTTC

v_gene: TRBV7-2
d_gene: TRBD1
j_gene: TRBJ2-1
abundance: .
CDR3aa: CASSSTGGRFSYNEQFF
CDR3nt: TGTGCCAGCAGCTCTACAGGGGGGCGTTTCTCCTACAATGAGCAGTTCTTC

v_gene: TRBV20-1
d_gene: TRBD2
j_gene: TRBJ2-1
abundance: few
CDR3aa: CSAPSGRVSNEQFF
CDR3nt: TGCAGTGCTCCTAGCGGGAGAGTATCGAATGAGCAGTTCTTC

v_gene: TRBV5-4
d_gene: TRBD2
j_gene: TRBJ2-5
abundance: few
CDR3aa: CASSNPWGGQETQYF
CDR3nt: TGTGCCAGCAGCAACCCATGGGGGGGTCAAGAGACCCAGTACTTC

v_gene: TRBV4-1
d_gene: .
j_gene: TRBJ1-3
abundance: .
CDR3aa: CASNTSGNTIYF
CDR3nt: TGCGCCAGCAACACCTCTGGAAACACCATATATTTT

v_gene: TRBV5-1
d_gene: TRBD2
j_gene: TRBJ2-1
abundance: many
CDR3aa: CASSLIAGEQFF
CDR3nt: TGCGCCAGCAGCTTGATAGCGGGGGAGCAGTTCTTC

v_gene: TRBV3-1
d_gene: .
j_gene: TRBJ1-4
abundance: few
CDR3aa: CASSQDRSRGTNEKLFF
CDR3nt: TGTGCCAGCAGCCAAGATAGGTCTCGCGGGACTAATGAAAAACTGTTTTTT

v_gene: TRBV5-1
d_gene: .
j_gene: TRBJ2-1
abundance: .
CDR3aa: CASSRSLSSSYNEQFF
CDR3nt: TGCGCCAGCAGCCGGAGTTTATCCAGCTCCTACAATGAGCAGTTCTTC

v_gene: TRBV12-3/TRBV12-4
d_gene: TRBD1
j_gene: TRBJ1-2
abundance: few
CDR3aa: CASSHSDRGNYGYTF
CDR3nt: TGTGCCAGCAGTCACTCAGACAGGGGGAACTATGGCTACACCTTC

v_gene: TRBV4-1
d_gene: .
j_gene: TRBJ2-5
abundance: .
CDR3aa: CASSLGRGETQYF
CDR3nt: TGCGCCAGCAGCCTGGGCCGGGGCGAGACCCAGTACTTC

v_gene: TRBV12-3/TRBV12-4
d_gene: TRBD2
j_gene: TRBJ2-3
abundance: few
CDR3aa: CASSLAGTSGVTDTQYF
CDR3nt: TGTGCCAGCAGTTTAGCCGGGACTAGCGGGGTCACAGATACGCAGTATTTT

v_gene: TRBV5-1
d_gene: .
j_gene: TRBJ2-6
abundance: many
CDR3aa: CASSLSGANVLTF
CDR3nt: TGCGCCAGCAGCCTCTCTGGGGCCAACGTCCTGACTTTC

v_gene: TRBV13
d_gene: .
j_gene: TRBJ2-3
abundance: many
CDR3aa: CASSWTDTQYF
CDR3nt: TGTGCCAGCAGCTGGACAGATACGCAGTATTTT

v_gene: TRBV5-8
d_gene: .
j_gene: TRBJ1-2
abundance: many
CDR3aa: CASTFRGTAQNNYGYTF
CDR3nt: TGTGCCAGCACCTTTAGGGGGACGGCTCAAAATAACTATGGCTACACCTTC

v_gene: TRBV7-9
d_gene: .
j_gene: TRBJ2-5
abundance: few
CDR3aa: CASSPRDTHDQETQYF
CDR3nt: TGTGCCAGCAGCCCCCGGGACACCCACGACCAAGAGACCCAGTACTTC

v_gene: TRBV28
d_gene: TRBD1
j_gene: TRBJ1-1
abundance: many
CDR3aa: CASTPPRDRNTEAFF
CDR3nt: TGTGCCAGCACTCCACCCCGGGACAGGAACACTGAAGCTTTCTTT

v_gene: TRBV2
d_gene: .
j_gene: TRBJ2-1
abundance: few
CDR3aa: CARTRSREQFF
CDR3nt: TGTGCCAGGACTAGGTCACGGGAGCAGTTCTTC

v_gene: TRBV18
d_gene: .
j_gene: TRBJ1-1
abundance: few
CDR3aa: CASSPRVTTEAFF
CDR3nt: TGTGCCAGCTCACCCCGGGTTACTACAGAAGCTTTCTTT

v_gene: TRBV6-5
d_gene: TRBD1
j_gene: TRBJ1-5
abundance: few
CDR3aa: CASSRDSLSNQPQHF
CDR3nt: TGTGCCAGCAGCCGGGACAGTCTAAGCAATCAGCCCCAGCATTTT

v_gene: TRBV5-1
d_gene: .
j_gene: TRBJ2-1
abundance: many
CDR3aa: CASRPSHRSYNEQFF
CDR3nt: TGCGCCAGCAGGCCCTCACATAGGTCCTACAATGAGCAGTTCTTC

v_gene: TRBV6-5
d_gene: .
j_gene: TRBJ2-7
abundance: many
CDR3aa: CASSLTPSYEQYF
CDR3nt: TGTGCCAGCAGTTTGACACCTTCCTACGAGCAGTACTTC